The TCR beta chain described here comes from a study of long-term antiretroviral therapy in people with HIV. This CDR3 is built from 16 residues. At survey level, the immunoSEQ assay was run in its v3.0 version. What sequencing targeted per sample was 40,000-50,000 T-cell genomes. Here immunoSEQ multiplex PCR was the method, and the copy in TCRdb shows in-frame clones only, minus some. The table records more than 20,000 clones, less than 85% of them present only once. The sequence derives from a man between 40 and 49 years old with HIV. The sequencing here drew on unsorted PBMCs, taken 2.3 years after starting antiretroviral therapy. This chain links TRBV12-1 with TRBJ1-2; the table's D call of TRBD1 was not tested on the DNA. TRBV12-1 is described as a pseudogene. The CDR3 spells CASSHAPKQGEYGYTF. The CDR3 DNA follows: TGTGCCAGCAGCCATGCGCCGAAACAGGGAGAGTATGGCTACACCTTC.